A single sample is the source of the 18 T cell receptor beta chains below, sequenced in a study of cytomegalovirus exposure and HLA in healthy donors (dated by TCRdb to the late 2010s). The library came from the immunoSEQ multiplex PCR assay. The multiplex PCR relied on a mix of 60 forward primers for TCR Vbeta segments and 13 reverse primers for TCR Jbeta segments. This immuneACCESS table, as held by TCRdb, lists in-frame sequences with V and J called but not all clones. Of the missing ones, under half trace to an unresolved V gene in checked studies; the others have no known cause. This sample's clone table shows 130,000 or so clones. The ten largest make up 2% to 2.5% of the sample. What was sequenced was PBMCs. The receptor source for this set is a woman aged 18-29 years in good health and CMV-seronegative.

The chain is built from TRBV27 and TRBJ2-7, with 11 bases lining up with TRBD2. The germline gives CDR1 MNHEY, CDR2 SMNVEV (reference sequence). The CDR3 runs to 14 residues. The J segment lost 3 bases and the V segment lost 2 bases, leaving 0 bases of the junction unmatched. CDR3 bases: TGTGCCAGCAGTTTAACTAGCGGGGGCTACGAGCAGTACTTC. Its protein is CASSLTSGGYEQYF.

This chain joins TRBV6-5 and TRBJ1-4; 11 bases align to TRBD1. The germline V gene has CDR1 MNHEY and CDR2 SVGAGI. This CDR3 is 13 amino acids long. V lost 5 bases to trimming and J lost 12 bases; unmatched junction nucleotides: 5. CDR3 in amino acids: CASSLPGQGELFF. CDR3 DNA sequence: TGTGCCAGCAGTCTGCCGGGACAGGGGGAACTGTTTTTT.

Comment on this clone: The same CDR3 also results from other DNA sequences found in this sample. The chain recombines TRBV5-1 with TRBJ1-1, with a possible D match to TRBD1 (6 bases). Looked up from germline, CDR1 is SGHRS and CDR2 is YFSETQ. The V end lost 4 bases, the J end lost 3 bases, and 13 bases lay between the germline ends. CDR3 length: 14 amino acids. CDR3 protein: CASSGRGPDTEAFF. Here the CDR3 DNA reads TGCGCCAGCAGCGGCAGGGGCCCGGACACTGAAGCTTTCTTT.

V gene TRBV11-3 combines with J gene TRBJ2-6; TRBD1 agrees at 9 bases. The trim removed 5 bases at V and 3 bases at J, leaving 5 bases unmatched. CDR3 length: 16 amino acids. Germline lookup yields CDR1 SGHNT and CDR2 YENEEA. The CDR3 protein is CASSADRGNGANVLTF. DNA of the CDR3: TGTGCCAGCAGCGCGGACAGGGGAAATGGGGCCAACGTCCTGACTTTC.

The J gene is TRBJ1-3, the V gene TRBV5-4; weak D call: TRBD1 (6 bases). Germline CDR1 SGHNT, CDR2 YYREEE (reference sequence). This CDR3 has 17 residues. The V and J ends lost 0 bases and 0 bases respectively, with 13 bases between them. The DNA for the CDR3 is TGTGCCAGCAGCTTGGCTAAGCGGGGGCACTCTGGAAACACCATATATTTT. This encodes CASSLAKRGHSGNTIYF.

The V gene is TRBV5-1, the J gene TRBJ1-1; TRBD1 matches at 8 bases. This CDR3 spans 15 amino acids. The germline gives CDR1 SGHRS, CDR2 YFSETQ. J lost 3 bases, V lost 3 bases, and 7 bases had no gene match. In DNA, the CDR3 is TGCGCCAGCAGCTCGACAGGGGCCGTTGACACTGAAGCTTTCTTT. The encoded protein is CASSSTGAVDTEAFF.

The chain is built from TRBV9 and TRBJ1-4; 7 bases map to TRBD1. Germline CDR1 is SGDLS and CDR2 is YYNGEE. V lost 0 bases and J lost 7; bases outside the gene matches: 9. The CDR3 is made up of 16 amino acids. The CDR3 reads CASSVGVGGPGEKLFF. For the CDR3, the DNA is TGTGCCAGCAGCGTAGGAGTAGGGGGCCCGGGTGAAAAACTGTTTTTT.

The J gene is TRBJ1-2, the V gene TRBV11-2; 8 positions agree with TRBD1. The CDR3 covers 18 residues. Trimming at V came to 3 bases and at J to 4 bases, leaving 16 bases not matched to a gene. The germline gives CDR1 SGHAT, CDR2 FQNNGV. The chain's CDR3 is CASSLRVSSGQGGYGYTF. The CDR3 nucleotides read TGTGCCAGCAGCTTGAGGGTATCGAGCGGACAGGGCGGCTATGGCTACACCTTC.

The chain employs TRBV9 and TRBJ2-1, with D possibly matching TRBD2 (5 bases). Germline CDR1 reads SGDLS; CDR2 reads YYNGEE. V was trimmed by 4 bases and J by 5 bases, leaving 13 bases between them. The CDR3 runs to 14 residues. The CDR3 nucleotides are TGTGCCAGCAGCCCCGGGTCAGCGGACAATGAGCAGTTCTTC. Translating it yields CASSPGSADNEQFF.

The chain couples TRBV5-1 to TRBJ2-5, with TRBD2 identical over 7 bases. V dropped 1 base and J dropped 3; count of bases not matched to a gene: 6. The length of the CDR3 is 15 residues. The germline CDR1 and CDR2 sequences are SGHRS and YFSETQ. The CDR3 sequence: CASSLSGGPEETQYF. The CDR3 nucleotides read TGCGCCAGCAGCTTGTCGGGAGGCCCAGAAGAGACCCAGTACTTC.

The chain couples TRBV11-3 to TRBJ1-1; 8 bases match TRBD1. Germline-derived CDR1 and CDR2 are SGHNT and YENEEA. V was pared by 4 bases and J by 12 bases, with 7 bases of the junction left unmatched. This CDR3 has 12 residues. For the CDR3, the DNA is TGTGCCAGCAGCTCCGACAGGGGTAAGACTTTCTTT. Translation gives CASSSDRGKTFF.

V and J are TRBV6-1 and TRBJ2-2; 12 bases agree with TRBD2. In germline, CDR1 is MNHNS, CDR2 SASEGT. CDR3 length: 15 amino acids. V dropped 6 bases and J dropped 7; count of bases not matched to a gene: 6. CDR3 loop: CASSLAGGPVGELFF. CDR3 nucleotide sequence: TGTGCCAGCAGCCTAGCGGGAGGGCCGGTCGGGGAGCTGTTTTTT.

V is TRBV15 and J is TRBJ2-7; D is perhaps TRBD1 (6 bases). V gave up 0 bases and J gave up 3 bases, with 12 bases separating them. The CDR3 has 15 residues. CDR1 and CDR2 (germline): LNHNV, YYDKDF (reference sequence). CDR3 loop: CATSRDLAGDYEQYF. CDR3 nucleotide sequence: TGTGCCACCAGCAGAGATCTGGCAGGGGACTACGAGCAGTACTTC.

V is TRBV9 and J is TRBJ1-2, with a weak D call TRBD1 (6 bases). Germline lookup yields CDR1 SGDLS and CDR2 YYNGEE. V lost 0 bases to trimming and J lost 2 bases, with 11 bases between them. The CDR3 covers 15 residues. The CDR3 spells CASSVGTDKNYGYTF. The CDR3, as DNA: TGTGCCAGCAGCGTAGGGACAGACAAAAACTATGGCTACACCTTC.

The chain combines TRBV10-1 with TRBJ2-7; 10 bases align to TRBD2. Germline values: CDR1 WNHNN, CDR2 SYGVQD (reference sequence). The CDR3 runs 15 residues. V lost 2 bases, J lost 2 bases, and 3 bases stayed unmatched. CDR3 sequence reads: CASSEGLAAPYEQYF. CDR3 in DNA: TGCGCCAGCAGTGAGGGACTAGCGGCCCCCTACGAGCAGTACTTC.

J is TRBJ2-7 and V is TRBV4-1, with 9 bases aligning to TRBD2. The CDR3 loop spans 14 amino acids. Germline V CDR1 and CDR2: MGHRA, YSYEKL. V was pared by 6 bases and J by 2 bases, with 5 bases of the junction left unmatched. The CDR3: CASSSGTSPYEQYF. The CDR3 DNA is TGCGCCAGCAGTTCCGGGACTAGCCCCTACGAGCAGTACTTC.

The chain recombines TRBV19 with TRBJ1-1, with no clear D. The CDR3 length is 15 residues. The germline gives CDR1 LNHDA, CDR2 SQIVND (reference sequence). V was clipped by 1 base and J by 3 bases, with 12 bases between them. The CDR3 DNA reads TGTGCCAGTAGTATAGGCGGGTTCCTCGACACTGAAGCTTTCTTT. Translated, it gives CASSIGGFLDTEAFF.

The gene calls are TRBV15 and TRBJ1-4; no clear D. This CDR3 region has 16 residues. V was shortened by 1 base and J by 4 bases, with 13 bases between the two germline ends. The germline V gene encodes CDR1 LNHNV and CDR2 YYDKDF (reference sequence). The CDR3 DNA is TGTGCCACCAGCAGAGGGCGCACAGCCTTTAATGAAAAACTGTTTTTT. Residues: CATSRGRTAFNEKLFF.